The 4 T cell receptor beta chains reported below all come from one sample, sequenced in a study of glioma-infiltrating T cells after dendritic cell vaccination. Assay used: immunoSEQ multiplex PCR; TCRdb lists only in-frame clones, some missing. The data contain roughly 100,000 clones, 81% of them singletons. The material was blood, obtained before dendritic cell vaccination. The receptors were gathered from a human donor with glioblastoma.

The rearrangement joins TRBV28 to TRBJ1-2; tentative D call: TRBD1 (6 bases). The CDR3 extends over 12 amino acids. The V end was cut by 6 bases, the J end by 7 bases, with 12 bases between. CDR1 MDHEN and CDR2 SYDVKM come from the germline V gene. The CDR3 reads CASRDSVVGYTF. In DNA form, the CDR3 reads TGTGCCAGCAGGGACAGCGTGGTTGGCTACACCTTC.

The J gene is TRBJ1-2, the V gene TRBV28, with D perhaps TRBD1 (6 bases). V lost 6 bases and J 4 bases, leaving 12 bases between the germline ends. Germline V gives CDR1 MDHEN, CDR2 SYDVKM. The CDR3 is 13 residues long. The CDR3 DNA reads TGTGCCAGCAGCCTCGGACAGACCTATGGCTACACCTTC. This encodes CASSLGQTYGYTF.

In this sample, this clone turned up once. CDR3 sequence (DNA): TGTGCCAGCAGCCTCCTCCCCCAGACAGCTTACACCTTC. This gives the protein CASSLLPQTAYTF. V is TRBV11-3 and J is TRBJ1-2, with D tentatively TRBD1 (5 bases). V was cut by 5 bases and J by 11 bases, with 18 bases left in between. The CDR3 contains 13 residues. CDR1 and CDR2 (germline): SGHNT, YENEEA.

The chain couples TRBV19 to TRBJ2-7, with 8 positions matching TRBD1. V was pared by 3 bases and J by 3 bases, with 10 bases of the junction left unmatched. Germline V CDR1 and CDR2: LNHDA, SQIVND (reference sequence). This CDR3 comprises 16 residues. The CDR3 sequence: CASSIPGQEGSYEQYF. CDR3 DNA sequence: TGTGCCAGTAGTATTCCGGGACAGGAAGGGAGCTACGAGCAGTACTTC.